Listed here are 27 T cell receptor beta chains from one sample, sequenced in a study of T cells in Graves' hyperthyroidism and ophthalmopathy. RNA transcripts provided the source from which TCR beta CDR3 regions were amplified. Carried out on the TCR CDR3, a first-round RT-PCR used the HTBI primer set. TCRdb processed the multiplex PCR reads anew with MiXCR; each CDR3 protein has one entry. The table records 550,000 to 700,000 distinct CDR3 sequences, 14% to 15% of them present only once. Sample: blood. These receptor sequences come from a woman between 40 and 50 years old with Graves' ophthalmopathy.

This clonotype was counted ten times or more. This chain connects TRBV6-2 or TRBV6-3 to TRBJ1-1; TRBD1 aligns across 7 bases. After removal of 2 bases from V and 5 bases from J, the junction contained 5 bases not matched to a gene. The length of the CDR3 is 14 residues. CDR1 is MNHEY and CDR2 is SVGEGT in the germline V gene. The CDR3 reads CASSYTQTGTEAFF. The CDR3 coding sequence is TGTGCCAGCAGTTACACCCAGACAGGGACTGAAGCTTTCTTT.

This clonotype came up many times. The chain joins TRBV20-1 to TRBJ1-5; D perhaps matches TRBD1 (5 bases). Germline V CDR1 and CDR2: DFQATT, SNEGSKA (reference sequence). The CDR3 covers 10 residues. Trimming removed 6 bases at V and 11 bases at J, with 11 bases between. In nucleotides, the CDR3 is TGCAGTGCCCAGACAGTCGCCCAGCATTTT. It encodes CSAQTVAQHF.

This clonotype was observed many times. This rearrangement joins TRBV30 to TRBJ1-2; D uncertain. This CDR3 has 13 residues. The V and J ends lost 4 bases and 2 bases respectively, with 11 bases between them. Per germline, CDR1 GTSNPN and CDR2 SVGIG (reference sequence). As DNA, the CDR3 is TGTGCCTGGACTCTGGGATTGAACTATGGCTACACCTTC. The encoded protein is CAWTLGLNYGYTF.

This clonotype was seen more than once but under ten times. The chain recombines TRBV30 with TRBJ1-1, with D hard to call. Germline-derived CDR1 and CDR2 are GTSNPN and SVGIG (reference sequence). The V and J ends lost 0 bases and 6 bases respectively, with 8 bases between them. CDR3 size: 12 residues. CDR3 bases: TGTGCCTGGAGTGTATCTGGCTCTGAAGCTTTCTTT. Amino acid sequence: CAWSVSGSEAFF.

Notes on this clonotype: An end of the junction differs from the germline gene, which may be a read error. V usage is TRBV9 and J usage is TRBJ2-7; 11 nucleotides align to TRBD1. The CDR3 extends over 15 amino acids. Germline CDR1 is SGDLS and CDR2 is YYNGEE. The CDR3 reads CANSVEGQGAYEQYF. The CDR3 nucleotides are TGTGCCAACAGCGTAGAAGGACAGGGGGCTTACGAGCAGTACTTC.

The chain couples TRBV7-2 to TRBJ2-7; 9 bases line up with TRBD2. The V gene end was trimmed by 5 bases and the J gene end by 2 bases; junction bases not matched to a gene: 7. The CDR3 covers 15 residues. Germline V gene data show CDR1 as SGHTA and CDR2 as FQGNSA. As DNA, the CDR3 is TGTGCCAGCAGCGCTAGCGGGACATCCCCCTACGAGCAGTACTTC. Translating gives CASSASGTSPYEQYF.

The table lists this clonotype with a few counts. In nucleotides, the CDR3 is TGTGCCAGCAGTTTAATTGTCTCTGAAGCTTTCTTT. Its protein product is CASSLIVSEAFF. The V and J genes are TRBV28 and TRBJ1-1; the D is unclear. In germline, CDR1 is MDHEN, CDR2 SYDVKM. Trimming pared 2 bases from V and 6 bases from J, leaving 7 bases between. CDR3 size: 12 residues.

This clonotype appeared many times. CDR3 protein: CASSPDASGYGYTF. For the CDR3, the DNA is TGTGCCAGCAGTCCGGACGCCTCAGGCTATGGCTACACCTTC. The rearrangement uses TRBV28 and TRBJ1-2; D is unresolved. Trimming cost V 5 bases and J 4 bases, with 14 bases left between them. In germline, CDR1 is MDHEN, CDR2 SYDVKM. This CDR3 has 14 residues.

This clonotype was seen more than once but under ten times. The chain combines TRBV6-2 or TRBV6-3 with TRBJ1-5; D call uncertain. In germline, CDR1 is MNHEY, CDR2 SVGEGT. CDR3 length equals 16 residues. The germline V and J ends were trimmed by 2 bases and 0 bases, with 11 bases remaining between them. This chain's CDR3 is CASSYVHGPSNQPQHF. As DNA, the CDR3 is TGTGCCAGCAGTTACGTACACGGGCCTAGCAATCAGCCCCAGCATTTT.

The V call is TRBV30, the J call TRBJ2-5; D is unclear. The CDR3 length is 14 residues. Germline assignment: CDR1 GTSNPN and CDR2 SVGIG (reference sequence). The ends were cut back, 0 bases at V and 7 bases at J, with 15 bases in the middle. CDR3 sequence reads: CAWSVTDPLGTQYF. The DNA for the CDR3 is TGTGCCTGGAGTGTAACAGACCCCCTTGGGACCCAGTACTTC.

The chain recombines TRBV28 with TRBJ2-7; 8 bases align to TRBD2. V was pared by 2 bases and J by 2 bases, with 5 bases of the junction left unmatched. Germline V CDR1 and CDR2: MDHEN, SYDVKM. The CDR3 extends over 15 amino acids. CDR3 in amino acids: CASSLSGSGTYEQYF. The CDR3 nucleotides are TGTGCCAGCAGTTTAAGCGGGAGTGGTACCTACGAGCAGTACTTC.

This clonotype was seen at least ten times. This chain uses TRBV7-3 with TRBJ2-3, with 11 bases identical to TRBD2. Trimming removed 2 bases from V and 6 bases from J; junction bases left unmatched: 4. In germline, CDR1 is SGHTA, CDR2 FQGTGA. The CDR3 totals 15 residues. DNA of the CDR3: TGTGCCAGCAGCTTAGTTAGCGGGAGGGCCGATACGCAGTATTTT. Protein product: CASSLVSGRADTQYF.

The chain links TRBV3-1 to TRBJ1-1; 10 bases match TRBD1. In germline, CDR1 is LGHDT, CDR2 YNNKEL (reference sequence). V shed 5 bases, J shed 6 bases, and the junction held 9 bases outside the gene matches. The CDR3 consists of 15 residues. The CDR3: CASSLLGQGIPEAFF. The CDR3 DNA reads TGTGCCAGCAGCTTATTGGGACAGGGGATCCCTGAAGCTTTCTTT. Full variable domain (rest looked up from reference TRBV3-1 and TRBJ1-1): DTAVSQTPKYLVTQMGNDKSIKCEQNLGHDTMYWYKQDSKKFLKIMFSYNNKELIINETVPNRFSPKSPDKAHLNLHINSLELGDSAVYFCASSLLGQGIPEAFFGQGTRLTVV.

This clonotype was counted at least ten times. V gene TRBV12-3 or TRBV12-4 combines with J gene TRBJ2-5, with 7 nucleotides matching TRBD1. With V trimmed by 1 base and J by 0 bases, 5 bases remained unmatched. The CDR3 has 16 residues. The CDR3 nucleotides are TGTGCCAGCAGTTTAGATTGGGACAGAAACCAAGAGACCCAGTACTTC. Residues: CASSLDWDRNQETQYF.

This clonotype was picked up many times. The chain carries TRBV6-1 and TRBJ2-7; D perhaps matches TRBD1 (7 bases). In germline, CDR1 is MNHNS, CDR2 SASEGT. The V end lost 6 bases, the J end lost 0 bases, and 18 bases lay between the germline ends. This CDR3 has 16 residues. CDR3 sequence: CASRLGLGTASYEQYF. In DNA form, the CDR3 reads TGTGCCAGCAGACTGGGACTCGGGACAGCCTCCTACGAGCAGTACTTC.

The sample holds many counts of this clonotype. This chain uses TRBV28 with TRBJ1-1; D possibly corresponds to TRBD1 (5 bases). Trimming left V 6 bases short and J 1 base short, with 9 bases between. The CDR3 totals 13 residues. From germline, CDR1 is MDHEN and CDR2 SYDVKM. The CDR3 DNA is TGTGCCAGCAGCCCCAGGGAGAACACTGAAGCTTTCTTT. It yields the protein CASSPRENTEAFF.

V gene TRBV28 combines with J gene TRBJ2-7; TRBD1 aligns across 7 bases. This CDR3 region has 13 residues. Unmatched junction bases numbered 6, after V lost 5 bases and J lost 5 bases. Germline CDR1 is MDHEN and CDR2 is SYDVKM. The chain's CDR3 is CASSPTGDHEQYF. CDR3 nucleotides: TGTGCCAGCAGTCCAACAGGGGACCACGAGCAGTACTTC.

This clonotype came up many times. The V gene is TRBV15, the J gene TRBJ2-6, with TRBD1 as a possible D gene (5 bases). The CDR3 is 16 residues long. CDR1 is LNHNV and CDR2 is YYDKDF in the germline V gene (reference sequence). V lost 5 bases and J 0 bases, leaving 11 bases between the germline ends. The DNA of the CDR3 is TGTGCCACCAGCGCAGGGCTCAGCTCTGGGGCCAACGTCCTGACTTTC. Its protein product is CATSAGLSSGANVLTF.

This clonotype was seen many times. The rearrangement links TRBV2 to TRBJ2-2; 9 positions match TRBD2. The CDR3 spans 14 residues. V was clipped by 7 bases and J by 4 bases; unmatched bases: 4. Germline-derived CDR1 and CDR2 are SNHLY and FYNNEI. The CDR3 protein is CASKGTSTTGELFF. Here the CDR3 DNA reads TGTGCCAGCAAAGGGACTAGCACCACCGGGGAGCTGTTTTTT.

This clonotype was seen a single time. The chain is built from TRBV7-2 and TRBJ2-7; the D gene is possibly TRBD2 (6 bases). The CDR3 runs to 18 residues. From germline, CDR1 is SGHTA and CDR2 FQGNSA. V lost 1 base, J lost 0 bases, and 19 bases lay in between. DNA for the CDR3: TGTGCCAGCAGCTTAGGGCTCGGGAGCTCCGTTAGCTCCTACGAGCAGTACTTC. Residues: CASSLGLGSSVSSYEQYF.

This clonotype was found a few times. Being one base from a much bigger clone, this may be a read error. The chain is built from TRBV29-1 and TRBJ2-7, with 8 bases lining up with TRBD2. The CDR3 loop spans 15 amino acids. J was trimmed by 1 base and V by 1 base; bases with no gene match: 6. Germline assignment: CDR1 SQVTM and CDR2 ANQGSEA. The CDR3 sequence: CSVEGLAGASYEQYF. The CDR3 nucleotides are TGCAGCGTTGAAGGGCTAGCGGGCGCGTCCTACGAGCAGTACTTC.

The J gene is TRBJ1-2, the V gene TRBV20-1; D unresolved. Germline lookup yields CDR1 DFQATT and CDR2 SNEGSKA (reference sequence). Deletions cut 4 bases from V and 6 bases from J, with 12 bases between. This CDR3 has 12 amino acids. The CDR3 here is CSAIAQEDGYTF. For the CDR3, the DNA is TGCAGTGCTATAGCCCAGGAGGATGGCTACACCTTC.

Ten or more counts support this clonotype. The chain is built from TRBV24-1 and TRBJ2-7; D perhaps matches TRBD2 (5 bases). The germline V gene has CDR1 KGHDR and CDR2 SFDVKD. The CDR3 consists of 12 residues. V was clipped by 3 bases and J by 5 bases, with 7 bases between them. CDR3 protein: CATSDEGNEQYF. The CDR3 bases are TGTGCCACCAGTGATGAGGGAAACGAGCAGTACTTC.

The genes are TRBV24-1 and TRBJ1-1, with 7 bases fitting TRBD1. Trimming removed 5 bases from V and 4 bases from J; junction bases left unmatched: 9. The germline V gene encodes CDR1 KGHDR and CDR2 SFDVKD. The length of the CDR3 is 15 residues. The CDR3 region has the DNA TGTGCCACCAGTGCACGGACAGGCGGGGGCACTGAAGCTTTCTTT. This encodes CATSARTGGGTEAFF.

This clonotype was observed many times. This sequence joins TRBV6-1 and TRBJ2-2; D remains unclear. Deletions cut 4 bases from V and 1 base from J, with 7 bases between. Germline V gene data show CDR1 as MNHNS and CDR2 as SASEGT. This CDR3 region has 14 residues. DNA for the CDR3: TGTGCCAGCAGTGTAACAGTGAACACCGGGGAGCTGTTTTTT. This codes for CASSVTVNTGELFF.

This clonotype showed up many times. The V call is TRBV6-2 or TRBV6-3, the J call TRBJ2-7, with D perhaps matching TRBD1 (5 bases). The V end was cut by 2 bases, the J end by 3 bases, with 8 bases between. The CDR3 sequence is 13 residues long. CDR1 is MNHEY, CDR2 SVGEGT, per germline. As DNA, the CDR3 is TGTGCCAGCAGTTACCTGCAGGGCTACGAGCAGTACTTC. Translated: CASSYLQGYEQYF.

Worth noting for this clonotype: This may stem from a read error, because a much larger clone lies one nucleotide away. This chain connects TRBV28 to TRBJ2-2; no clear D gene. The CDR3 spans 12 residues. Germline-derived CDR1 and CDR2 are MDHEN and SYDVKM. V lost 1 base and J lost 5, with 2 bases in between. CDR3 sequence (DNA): TGTGCCAGCAGTTTATTTACCGGGGAGCTGTTTTTT. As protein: CASSLFTGELFF.